Presented here are 12 T cell receptor beta chains from one specimen sequenced in a study of long-term antiretroviral therapy in people with HIV. Sequencing used immunoSEQ v3.0 at survey level. Data came from immunoSEQ multiplex PCR; TCRdb stores just in-frame clones and leaves some out. This table has tens of thousands of clones, 82% appearing once. This specimen consisted of unsorted PBMCs, obtained 0.8 years before starting antiretroviral therapy. The receptors come from a man younger than 35 with HIV.

The chain has TRBV2 and TRBJ2-3, with TRBD2 matching 13 bases. Per germline, CDR1 SNHLY and CDR2 FYNNEI. CDR3 length: 16 residues. V trimming: 6 bases; J trimming: 2 bases; junction bases outside the gene matches: 5. The CDR3 DNA reads TGTGCCAGCAGGAGGACTAGCGGGGGTAACACAGATACGCAGTATTTT. It is translated as CASRRTSGGNTDTQYF.

This rearrangement joins TRBV2 to TRBJ2-6; D may be TRBD2 (5 bases). Germline CDR1 and CDR2: SNHLY and FYNNEI. The V and J ends lost 7 bases and 4 bases respectively, with 11 bases between them. The CDR3 consists of 14 residues. The CDR3 sequence: CASMTEEGANVLTF. Here the CDR3 DNA reads TGTGCCAGCATGACGGAGGAAGGGGCCAACGTCCTGACTTTC. Filled out from reference TRBV2 and TRBJ2-6, the complete variable domain reads EPEVTQTPSHQVTQMGQEVILRCVPISNHLYFYWYRQILGQKVEFLVSFYNNEISEKSEIFDDQFSVERPDGSNFTLKIRSTKLEDSAMYFCASMTEEGANVLTFGAGSRLTVL.

The V call is TRBV7-9, the J call TRBJ2-5; D perhaps matches TRBD1 (6 bases). Germline V gene data show CDR1 as SEHNR and CDR2 as FQNEAQ (reference sequence). Trimming left V 2 bases short and J 2 bases short, with 9 bases between. The CDR3 loop spans 14 amino acids. The CDR3 DNA is TGTGCCAGCAGCTTACAGGGGCGTCAAGAGACCCAGTACTTC. As protein: CASSLQGRQETQYF.

This chain connects TRBV9 to TRBJ1-1; 12 bases fit TRBD1. The V gene end was trimmed by 3 bases and the J gene end by 5 bases; junction bases not matched to a gene: 5. CDR1 is SGDLS and CDR2 is YYNGEE in the germline V gene. The CDR3 sequence is 15 residues long. This CDR3 reads CASSGGTGGATEAFF. For the CDR3, the DNA is TGTGCCAGCAGCGGAGGGACAGGGGGCGCGACTGAAGCTTTCTTT.

This chain links TRBV27 with TRBJ1-2; no clear D. This CDR3 is 14 amino acids long. Trimming cost V 2 bases and J 0 bases, with 7 bases left between them. CDR1 is MNHEY and CDR2 is SMNVEV in the germline V gene (reference sequence). CDR3: CASSLRRTNYGYTF. CDR3 DNA: TGTGCCAGCAGTTTAAGGAGAACTAACTATGGCTACACCTTC.

The CDR3 bases are TGTGCCAGCAGTATTCTCGACAGGGTCCCTAATGAAAAACTGTTTTTT. Translating gives CASSILDRVPNEKLFF. The chain has TRBV6-6 and TRBJ1-4; TRBD1 matches at 7 bases. Germline assignment: CDR1 MNHNY and CDR2 SVGAGI (reference sequence). The trim removed 5 bases at V and 3 bases at J, leaving 9 bases unmatched. The CDR3 sequence is 16 residues long.

J is TRBJ2-1 and V is TRBV29-1; D possibly matches TRBD1 or TRBD2 (6 bases each). V lost 4 bases and J lost 1, with 20 bases in between. The CDR3 has 17 residues. Germline loops: CDR1 SQVTM, CDR2 ANQGSEA. The CDR3 is CSVGVGGSEGSYNEQFF. The CDR3 coding sequence is TGCAGCGTTGGAGTAGGGGGGAGTGAAGGGTCCTACAATGAGCAGTTCTTC.

The chain has TRBV7-9 and TRBJ2-6; TRBD1 or TRBD2 may be the D gene (5 bases each). This CDR3 has 16 residues. Between the trimmed V and J ends, which lost 5 bases and 0 bases, there was a span of 11 bases. Germline values: CDR1 SEHNR, CDR2 FQNEAQ (reference sequence). This CDR3 reads CASSGGKASGANVLTF. Here the CDR3 DNA reads TGTGCCAGCAGCGGGGGTAAGGCCTCTGGGGCCAACGTCCTGACTTTC.

The rearrangement links TRBV7-9 to TRBJ2-2; D is ambiguous. This CDR3 has 14 residues. The V gene's germline CDR1 is SEHNR and CDR2 FQNEAQ (reference sequence). Deletions cut 4 bases from V and 9 bases from J, with 15 bases between. CDR3 coding DNA: TGTGCCAGCAGCTCGCAGGTGGGCGGCCGGGAGCTGTTTTTT. It encodes CASSSQVGGRELFF.

The chain recombines TRBV12-2 with TRBJ1-5. TRBV12-2 is reported as a pseudogene. The CDR3 is 15 residues long. CDR3 sequence reads: CASRLDGGQGQPQHF. In nucleotides, the CDR3 is TGTGCAAGTCGCTTAGATGGGGGGCAGGGGCAGCCCCAGCATTTT.

This clone was picked up a small number of times. V gene TRBV9 combines with J gene TRBJ1-2; 7 bases are shared with TRBD1. The CDR3 extends over 18 amino acids. Germline values: CDR1 SGDLS, CDR2 YYNGEE. Trimming cost V 4 bases and J 3 bases; bases outside gene matches: 18. The CDR3 loop is CASSRPRQGFASDYGYTF. Written as DNA, the CDR3 is TGTGCCAGCAGCAGACCGAGACAGGGATTTGCTAGCGACTATGGCTACACCTTC.

V is TRBV15 and J is TRBJ1-4, with D unresolved. CDR1 is LNHNV, CDR2 YYDKDF, per germline (reference sequence). This CDR3 comprises 13 residues. Trimming removed 0 bases at V and 7 bases at J, with 6 bases between. CDR3 loop: CATSRDSSEKLFF. The DNA of the CDR3 is TGTGCCACCAGCAGAGATTCTAGTGAAAAACTGTTTTTT.